This is a list of T cell receptor beta chains from one sample in a study of T cells in Graves' hyperthyroidism and ophthalmopathy. TCRdb re-called the multiplex PCR reads with MiXCR, one entry per CDR3 protein. The table has about 250,000 distinct CDR3 sequences, over 20% seen once. The sequenced sample was blood. These receptors originate from a man younger than 40 with Graves' ophthalmopathy. The CDR3 runs from the conserved cysteine through the conserved F or W. A D gene is named only where the DNA matches it firmly. Clone size is stated in some rows and not others, as once, few, many or a class when expanded.

v_gene	d_gene	abundance	j_gene	CDR3nt	CDR3aa
TRBV6-1	NA	many	TRBJ2-3	TGTGCCAGCAGTGAAGTTGGGGGTACGCAGTATTTT	CASSEVGGTQYF
TRBV11-1	NA	many	TRBJ2-7	TGTGCCAGCAGCTTAGGTAGTGTGTACGAGCAGTACTTC	CASSLGSVYEQYF
TRBV25-1	TRBD2	NA	TRBJ2-4	TGTGCCAGCACCGGGACTAGCGGGGGGAACATTCAGTACTTC	CASTGTSGGNIQYF
TRBV5-1	NA	few	TRBJ2-7	TGCGCCAGCAGCTTGGCCGGGGCAGGGGAAGGCTACGAGCAGTACTTC	CASSLAGAGEGYEQYF
TRBV6-1	NA	NA	TRBJ2-2	TGTGCCAGCAGACGGGACTCCCTGAACACCGGGGAGCTGTTTTTT	CASRRDSLNTGELFF
TRBV19	TRBD2	few	TRBJ2-6	TGTGCCAGTAGTCTGGGGGGGTTCGGGGCCAACGTCCTGACTTTC	CASSLGGFGANVLTF
TRBV20-1	TRBD1	few	TRBJ1-5	TGCAGTGTAATACCCGGGACAGGCCTTGGACAGCCCCAGCATTTT	CSVIPGTGLGQPQHF
TRBV6-1	NA	many	TRBJ2-5	TGTGCCAGCAGTTTTGGCGGAGCCCAAGAGACCCAGTACTTC	CASSFGGAQETQYF
TRBV12-3/TRBV12-4	TRBD2	few	TRBJ2-7	TGTGCCAGCAGTTGGGGCGGGAGGGCCTACGAGCAGTACTTC	CASSWGGRAYEQYF
TRBV5-1	NA	NA	TRBJ2-2	TGCGCCAGCTTCCTCCAGGGTACCGGGGAGCTGTTTTTT	CASFLQGTGELFF
TRBV7-2	NA	few	TRBJ1-1	TGTGCCAGCAGCTCCTCCAGTATCACTGAAGCTTTCTTT	CASSSSSITEAFF
TRBV15	NA	few	TRBJ2-7	TGTGCCACCAGCAGAGAGACCTCTGGCGTCGAGCAGTACTTC	CATSRETSGVEQYF
TRBV30	TRBD1	many	TRBJ1-1	TGTGCCTGGAGCTCCCCTGAGGGGGCTTACACTGAAGCTTTCTTT	CAWSSPEGAYTEAFF
TRBV6-1	TRBD2	NA	TRBJ2-3	TGTGCCAGCAGTTCCCGGACTAGCATGACGGATACGCAGTATTTT	CASSSRTSMTDTQYF
TRBV2	NA	many	TRBJ2-5	TGTGCCAGCGGGGGGACTCTGAGGGAGACCCAGTACTTC	CASGGTLRETQYF
TRBV19	NA	few	TRBJ2-1	TGTGCCAGTAGTATAGTCCTGGGGGCCCCCGGGAGACCCCTCAATGAGCAGTTCTTC	CASSIVLGAPGRPLNEQFF
TRBV20-1	NA	many	TRBJ2-3	TGCAGTGCCCCGAGCCGACCTCAGGTCACAGATACGCAGTATTTT	CSAPSRPQVTDTQYF
TRBV29-1	TRBD1	many	TRBJ1-3	TGCAGCGTTCTAGGGACAGCGAGGAACACCATATATTTT	CSVLGTARNTIYF
TRBV5-5	TRBD2	few	TRBJ2-7	TGTGCCAGCAGCTTGGGAATAGCGGGAGCTGGTGAGCAGTACTTC	CASSLGIAGAGEQYF
TRBV11-3	NA	many	TRBJ2-7	TGTGCCAGCAGCTTACCCCCCAGGGACGAGCAGTACTTC	CASSLPPRDEQYF
TRBV27	NA	NA	TRBJ2-3	TGTGCCACTGCCCTAGGGTGGGAGAGCACAGATACGCAGTATTTT	CATALGWESTDTQYF
TRBV7-9	NA	few	TRBJ2-3	TGTGCCAGCAGCTTAGGCGTCTATAACACAGATACGCAGTATTTT	CASSLGVYNTDTQYF
TRBV15	TRBD1	few	TRBJ1-1	TGTGCCACCAGCAACCAGGGGGTAGGGAGCACTGAAGCTTTCTTT	CATSNQGVGSTEAFF
TRBV5-1	NA	NA	TRBJ2-4	TGCGCCAGCAGCTTGGCGGGGGAGAAAAACATTCAGTACTTC	CASSLAGEKNIQYF
TRBV5-1	NA	few	TRBJ1-2	TGCGCCAGCAGCTTGCAAGGTTCCGGGTCGAGAGGTGGCTACACCTTC	CASSLQGSGSRGGYTF
TRBV28	NA	once	TRBJ1-2	TGTGCCAGCAGTTTGACAGCATATGGCTACACCTTC	CASSLTAYGYTF
TRBV7-3	NA	many	TRBJ2-7	TGTGCCAGCAGCTTGGGGGGAGGCTACGAGCAGTACTTC	CASSLGGGYEQYF
TRBV27	TRBD1	few	TRBJ1-2	TGTGCCAGCAGTCTTGGACAGGGCCTTTATGGCTACACCTTC	CASSLGQGLYGYTF
TRBV28	TRBD1	few	TRBJ2-4	TGTGCCAGCAGTCCCCAACAGGGGATCGCGTTTCAGTACTTC	CASSPQQGIAFQYF
TRBV3-1	NA	once	TRBJ2-2	TGTGCCAGCAGGCAAAGGGAGTCGAACACCGGGGAGCTGTTTTTT	CASRQRESNTGELFF
TRBV12-5	NA	NA	TRBJ1-1	TGTGCTAGTGGCCTGGGCCCTGGCACTGAAGCTTTCTTT	CASGLGPGTEAFF
TRBV28	TRBD2	many	TRBJ2-2	TGTGCCAGCATAACCGGGACTAGCGGGAGGCTTGCCGGGGAGCTGTTTTTT	CASITGTSGRLAGELFF
TRBV10-2	NA	few	TRBJ2-1	TGCGCCAGCAGAGACCCCGGACCCTACAATGAGCAGTTCTTC	CASRDPGPYNEQFF
TRBV28	NA	many	TRBJ2-5	TGTGCCAGCAGGCAAGGTTTTAACAGGGAAGAGACCCAGTACTTC	CASRQGFNREETQYF
TRBV20-1	NA	NA	TRBJ2-3	TGCAGTGCTATTTTCGGAGGGAGCGCAGATACGCAGTATTTT	CSAIFGGSADTQYF
TRBV5-6	TRBD1	NA	TRBJ1-6	TGTGCCAGCAGCTCAGACAGGGGAAGTTATGATGATTCACCCCTCCACTTT	CASSSDRGSYDDSPLHF
TRBV7-2	TRBD2	NA	TRBJ2-1	TGTGCCAGCACCCTTTTCTCTAGCGGGTGGAACAATGAGCAGTTCTTC	CASTLFSSGWNNEQFF
TRBV2	NA	many	TRBJ2-7	TGTGCCAGCAGTGACTCAGGGGTAATCAACGAGCAGTACTTC	CASSDSGVINEQYF
TRBV7-9	TRBD2	few	TRBJ2-1	TGTGCCAGCAGCCTAGGACTAGAGGCATACAATGAGCAGTTCTTC	CASSLGLEAYNEQFF
TRBV27	NA	NA	TRBJ1-3	TGTGCCAGCAGTGCCGATCCTGGAAACACCATATATTTT	CASSADPGNTIYF
TRBV5-5	NA	few	TRBJ2-3	TGTGCCAGCAGCTTGGGCTACAGAGGGGCAGATACGCAGTATTTT	CASSLGYRGADTQYF
TRBV6-2/TRBV6-3	NA	NA	TRBJ2-3	TGTGCCAGCAGTTACTCGCACGGACTCACAGATACGCAGTATTTT	CASSYSHGLTDTQYF
TRBV10-3	NA	NA	TRBJ2-3	TGTGCCATCAGTGAGTCGGCAACAGGGGGGGCAGATACGCAGTATTTT	CAISESATGGADTQYF